Presented here are 27 T cell receptor beta chains from one specimen sequenced in a study of cytomegalovirus exposure and HLA in healthy donors. PCR was performed using 60 Vbeta and 13 Jbeta primers. Only in-frame clones appear in the TCRdb table, and some are missing; sequencing was by immunoSEQ multiplex PCR. Of about 140,000 clones in the sample, nearly 80% are singletons; the top ten hold just over 5%. Specimen: PBMCs. Receptors were obtained from a male donor in good health and CMV-seronegative.

This clone was recorded a few times. The CDR3 bases are TGCGCCAGCAGCCAAGTGCGGGGCAATCAGCCCCAGCATTTT. As protein: CASSQVRGNQPQHF. The rearrangement uses TRBV4-3 and TRBJ1-5; D gene unclear. V lost 1 base to trimming and J lost 2 bases, with 6 bases between them. The CDR3 consists of 14 residues. Germline lookup yields CDR1 LGHNA and CDR2 YSLEER.

This clone was detected a few times. V gene TRBV30 combines with J gene TRBJ2-7; D unclear. Trimming stripped 0 bases from V and 3 bases from J, with 9 bases between. CDR1 and CDR2 (germline): GTSNPN, SVGIG (reference sequence). The CDR3 has 13 amino acids. The DNA for the CDR3 is TGTGCCTGGAGTGTAGGTGCAGGCTACGAGCAGTACTTC. This codes for CAWSVGAGYEQYF.

This clone was counted once. The rearrangement links TRBV30 to TRBJ2-7; 7 bases fit TRBD1. This CDR3 spans 13 amino acids. Germline values: CDR1 GTSNPN, CDR2 SVGIG (reference sequence). V gave up 2 bases and J gave up 8 bases; unmatched junction bases: 9. CDR3 sequence reads: CAWSLGQVPKQYF. Here the CDR3 DNA reads TGTGCCTGGAGTTTAGGACAGGTCCCTAAGCAGTACTTC.

The rearrangement joins TRBV20-1 to TRBJ1-5, with D hard to call. V was cut by 3 bases and J by 14 bases, with 11 bases left in between. The CDR3 consists of 10 residues. CDR1 and CDR2 from the germline V gene are DFQATT and SNEGSKA (reference sequence). This CDR3 is CSARRDWEHF. CDR3 coding DNA: TGCAGTGCTAGGAGGGATTGGGAGCATTTT.

The gene calls are TRBV6-5 and TRBJ1-5; 7 bases agree with TRBD1. The CDR3 is made up of 14 amino acids. Germline CDR1 reads MNHEY; CDR2 reads SVGAGI. V dropped 9 bases and J dropped 1; count of bases not matched to a gene: 6. The chain's CDR3 is CASGPGGSNQPQHF. The CDR3 region has the DNA TGTGCCAGTGGCCCAGGGGGAAGCAATCAGCCCCAGCATTTT.

The rearrangement joins TRBV30 to TRBJ2-5, with a tentative D call TRBD2 (5 bases). Germline assignment: CDR1 GTSNPN and CDR2 SVGIG (reference sequence). Trimming removed 1 base from V and 0 bases from J, with 12 bases in between. CDR3 length: 15 amino acids. The DNA of the CDR3 is TGTGCCTGGAGTGAACGCGGGCCTTACCAAGAGACCCAGTACTTC. As protein: CAWSERGPYQETQYF.

The chain recombines TRBV7-2 with TRBJ1-1; the match to TRBD1 covers 8 bases. V shed 5 bases and J 4 bases; nucleotides not matched to a gene: 6. This CDR3 spans 14 amino acids. Germline V gene lookup returns CDR1 SGHTA and CDR2 FQGNSA. The CDR3 protein is CASSENTGGTEAFF. The CDR3 DNA follows: TGTGCCAGCAGCGAGAACACAGGGGGCACTGAAGCTTTCTTT.

The V and J genes are TRBV18 and TRBJ1-5; 9 bases match TRBD1. The CDR3 consists of 14 residues. With V trimmed by 4 bases and J by 5 bases, 3 bases remained unmatched. CDR1 and CDR2 from the germline V gene are KGHSH and LQKENI. The CDR3 sequence: CASSQQGADQPQHF. CDR3 sequence (DNA): TGTGCCAGCTCACAACAGGGGGCCGATCAGCCCCAGCATTTT. Complete variable domain (other parts from reference TRBV18 and TRBJ1-5): NAGVMQNPRHLVRRRGQEARLRCSPMKGHSHVYWYRQLPEEGLKFMVYLQKENIIDESGMPKERFSAEFPKEGPSILRIQQVVRGDSAAYFCASSQQGADQPQHFGDGTRLSIL.

The rearrangement links TRBV5-5 to TRBJ1-1; possible D gene TRBD1, 6 bases. Germline CDR1 and CDR2: SGHKS and YYEKEE (reference sequence). This CDR3 has 16 amino acids. Trimming left V 4 bases short and J 5 bases short, with 21 bases between. CDR3 amino acids: CASSLEPVQGGTEAFF. As DNA, the CDR3 is TGTGCCAGCAGCCTAGAACCAGTACAGGGAGGGACTGAAGCTTTCTTT.

The genes are TRBV29-1 and TRBJ2-5, with D tentatively TRBD2 (7 bases). The CDR3 has 14 amino acids. Deletions cut 7 bases from V and 4 bases from J, with 19 bases between. The germline gives CDR1 SQVTM, CDR2 ANQGSEA. Written as DNA, the CDR3 is TGCAGCGCTGGTGGGGGGGGGCAGAGAGAGACCCAGTACTTC. This encodes CSAGGGGQRETQYF.

This clone occurred a few times. This chain links TRBV7-8 with TRBJ2-1; 9 bases are a match to TRBD2. Germline lookup yields CDR1 SGHVS and CDR2 FQNEAQ. V shed 5 bases and J 9 bases; nucleotides not matched to a gene: 11. The length of the CDR3 is 15 residues. The CDR3 DNA reads as TGTGCCAGCAGCATTAGCGGGGGAGTTACAGGTGAGCAGTTCTTC. It yields the protein CASSISGGVTGEQFF.

This rearrangement joins TRBV6-4 to TRBJ1-6; no clear D. V was pared by 5 bases and J by 7 bases, with 12 bases between. The CDR3 is 14 residues long. The V gene's germline CDR1 is MRHNA and CDR2 SNTAGT. The chain's CDR3 is CASSLNGENSPLHF. For the CDR3, the DNA is TGTGCCAGCAGTCTCAACGGGGAGAATTCACCCCTCCACTTT.

This rearrangement joins TRBV29-1 to TRBJ1-4, with D perhaps TRBD1 (5 bases). V lost 7 bases, J lost 6 bases, and 15 bases lay in between. CDR1 SQVTM and CDR2 ANQGSEA come from the germline V gene. The CDR3 spans 13 residues. The CDR3 region is CSAWGGMDEKLFF. The CDR3, as DNA: TGCAGCGCCTGGGGGGGGATGGATGAAAAACTGTTTTTT.

The chain recombines TRBV5-4 with TRBJ2-5; tentative D call: TRBD1 (6 bases). CDR3 size: 14 residues. Germline V lookup: CDR1 SGHNT, CDR2 YYREEE (reference sequence). Trimming removed 4 bases from V and 5 bases from J, with 15 bases in between. The CDR3 sequence: CASSNTGPGETQYF. In nucleotides, the CDR3 is TGTGCCAGCAGCAATACAGGGCCCGGGGAGACCCAGTACTTC.

This sequence joins TRBV4-1 and TRBJ1-2; a weak D match, TRBD1 (5 bases). Germline loops: CDR1 MGHRA, CDR2 YSYEKL. V lost 4 bases, J lost 8 bases, and 5 bases lay in between. The CDR3 runs to 10 residues. The CDR3 spells CASSPGGYTF. In nucleotides, the CDR3 is TGCGCCAGCAGCCCAGGGGGCTACACCTTC.

The chain links TRBV10-3 to TRBJ2-3; D remains unclear. This CDR3 has 15 residues. CDR1 is ENHRY and CDR2 is SYGVKD in the germline V gene. V lost 3 bases, J lost 5 bases, and 15 bases lay in between. CDR3 DNA sequence: TGTGCCATCAGTGATAACGGCCAGCGAGGAGATACGCAGTATTTT. Amino acids: CAISDNGQRGDTQYF.

The J gene is TRBJ2-7, the V gene TRBV6-5; 12 bases are shared with TRBD1. Looked up from germline, CDR1 is MNHEY and CDR2 is SVGAGI. This CDR3 is built from 16 residues. V lost 3 bases, J lost 4 bases, and 7 bases stayed unmatched. CDR3 loop: CASSYSGQGASYEQYF. The CDR3, as DNA: TGTGCCAGCAGTTATTCGGGACAGGGGGCGTCGTACGAGCAGTACTTC.

This clone was counted only a few times. The rearrangement links TRBV14 to TRBJ2-7; the match to TRBD2 covers 9 bases. The CDR3 contains 14 residues. Germline trimming cut 5 bases from V and 6 bases from J; bases unmatched to any gene: 8. The germline CDR1 and CDR2 sequences are SGHDN and FVKESK. DNA of the CDR3: TGTGCCAGCAGCGTTGGCGGGGGGGCCGCCGAGCAGTACTTC. This encodes CASSVGGGAAEQYF.

The chain employs TRBV5-1 and TRBJ2-7, with D possibly matching TRBD2 (6 bases). This CDR3 comprises 16 residues. Germline V gene sequence: CDR1 SGHRS, CDR2 YFSETQ. V dropped 4 bases and J dropped 5 bases, with 22 bases sitting between them. The CDR3 sequence is CASSAGPGTPGDEQYF. The CDR3 DNA reads as TGCGCCAGCAGCGCAGGACCGGGGACTCCGGGAGACGAGCAGTACTTC.

The CDR3 DNA reads as TGTGCCAGCAGCCAAGTCTCAGCGGGGTACCAAGAGACCCAGTACTTC. This encodes CASSQVSAGYQETQYF. The chain joins TRBV4-2 to TRBJ2-5, with 7 bases matching TRBD2. Trimming at V came to 1 base and at J to 0 bases, leaving 5 bases not matched to a gene. Looked up from germline, CDR1 is LGHNA and CDR2 is YNFKEQ. This CDR3 spans 16 amino acids.

The chain joins TRBV10-3 to TRBJ1-4; no clear D gene. This CDR3 region has 16 residues. Trimming shortened V by 2 bases and J by 8 bases, and 18 bases separated the two germline ends. From germline, CDR1 is ENHRY and CDR2 SYGVKD. The CDR3 spells CAISEAFSSVEEKLFF. In DNA, the CDR3 is TGTGCCATCAGTGAGGCGTTCTCTAGTGTAGAGGAAAAACTGTTTTTT.

The chain combines TRBV18 with TRBJ1-1; a weak D match, TRBD1 (6 bases). V was clipped by 1 base and J by 4 bases, with 10 bases between them. Germline-derived CDR1 and CDR2 are KGHSH and LQKENI. The CDR3 covers 14 residues. CDR3 nucleotides: TGTGCCAGCTCACCACTGGGACAAGGCACTGAAGCTTTCTTT. Protein product: CASSPLGQGTEAFF. The full variable domain, in which reference TRBV18 and TRBJ1-1 provide the parts outside the CDR3, is NAGVMQNPRHLVRRRGQEARLRCSPMKGHSHVYWYRQLPEEGLKFMVYLQKENIIDESGMPKERFSAEFPKEGPSILRIQQVVRGDSAAYFCASSPLGQGTEAFFGQGTRLTVV.

The rearrangement joins TRBV9 to TRBJ2-2; D is perhaps TRBD1 (5 bases). CDR1 and CDR2 from the germline V gene are SGDLS and YYNGEE. CDR3 length: 16 residues. V lost 0 bases and J 5 bases, leaving 14 bases between the germline ends. CDR3: CASSVAHRRGTGELFF. The CDR3 DNA reads as TGTGCCAGCAGCGTAGCTCACAGGCGTGGAACCGGGGAGCTGTTTTTT.

This clone was seen a single time. The chain combines TRBV5-4 with TRBJ1-1; weak D call: TRBD1 (6 bases). Trimming removed 0 bases from V and 3 bases from J, with 15 bases in between. The CDR3 is made up of 16 amino acids. Germline values: CDR1 SGHNT, CDR2 YYREEE (reference sequence). The CDR3 region has the DNA TGTGCCAGCAGCTTGGGAAAAGGGGAGGGGGACACTGAAGCTTTCTTT. Its translation is CASSLGKGEGDTEAFF.

CDR3 nucleotides: TGTGCCTGGGAAACACCATCCAACGTCCTGACTTTC. This codes for CAWETPSNVLTF. The V gene is TRBV30, the J gene TRBJ2-6; unclear D gene. Germline V gene data show CDR1 as GTSNPN and CDR2 as SVGIG (reference sequence). The germline V and J ends were trimmed by 5 bases and 8 bases, with 10 bases remaining between them. This CDR3 has 12 amino acids.

This clone has a handful of counts. The chain is built from TRBV11-2 and TRBJ1-3, with 7 bases aligning to TRBD1. The V and J ends lost 5 bases and 7 bases, in that order; junction bases with no gene match: 8. This CDR3 comprises 14 residues. The germline gives CDR1 SGHAT, CDR2 FQNNGV. CDR3 in amino acids: CASSPGTVLNTIYF. Here the CDR3 DNA reads TGTGCCAGCAGCCCCGGGACAGTTCTCAACACCATATATTTT.

The chain employs TRBV18 and TRBJ1-5; D not resolved. CDR3 length equals 15 residues. The V gene lost 0 bases and the J gene lost 7 bases, with 13 bases spanning the gap. The V gene's germline CDR1 is KGHSH and CDR2 LQKENI. The CDR3 DNA follows: TGTGCCAGCTCACCACCGGGTAGAGGGTCCCAGCCCCAGCATTTT. Its translation is CASSPPGRGSQPQHF.